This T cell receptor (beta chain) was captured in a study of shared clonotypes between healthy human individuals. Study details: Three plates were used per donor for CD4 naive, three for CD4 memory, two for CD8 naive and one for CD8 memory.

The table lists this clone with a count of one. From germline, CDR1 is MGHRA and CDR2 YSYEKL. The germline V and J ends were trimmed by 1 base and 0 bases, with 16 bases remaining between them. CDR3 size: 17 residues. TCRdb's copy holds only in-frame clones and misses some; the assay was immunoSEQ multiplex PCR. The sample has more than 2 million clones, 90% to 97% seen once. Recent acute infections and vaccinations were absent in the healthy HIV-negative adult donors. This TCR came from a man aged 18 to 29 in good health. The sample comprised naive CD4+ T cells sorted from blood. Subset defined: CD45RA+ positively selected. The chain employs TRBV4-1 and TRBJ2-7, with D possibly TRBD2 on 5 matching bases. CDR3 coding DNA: TGCGCCAGCAGCCAAGTCTCGGGGAGAGGTGGCTCCTACGAGCAGTACTTC. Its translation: CASSQVSGRGGSYEQYF.